The 6 T cell receptor beta chains reported below all come from one sample, sequenced in a study of blood T cell repertoires in COVID-19. Only in-frame clones appear in the TCRdb table, and some are missing; sequencing was by immunoSEQ multiplex PCR. The sample records over 150,000 clones, roughly 84% being singletons. The sequenced material came from PBMCs or T cells enriched from blood (not recorded which). These receptors all come from a woman aged 50 to 60 who had recovered from COVID-19.

The gene calls are TRBV5-1 and TRBJ2-2; 8 nucleotides match TRBD2. CDR3 size: 16 residues. CDR1 is SGHRS and CDR2 is YFSETQ in the germline V gene. J gave up 0 bases and V 4 bases, and 5 bases lay outside the gene matches. For the CDR3, the DNA is TGCGCCAGCAGCCTCCCGGGACTAGCGAACACCGGGGAGCTGTTTTTT. Amino acids: CASSLPGLANTGELFF.

Here the CDR3 reads CASFTTGSYTEAFF. CDR3 in DNA: TGTGCCAGCTTTACGACAGGGTCATACACTGAAGCTTTCTTT. V usage is TRBV5-4 and J usage is TRBJ1-1, with TRBD1 matching over 7 bases. The germline V gene encodes CDR1 SGHNT and CDR2 YYREEE (reference sequence). The CDR3 runs to 14 residues. V shed 7 bases, J shed 3 bases, and the junction held 9 bases outside the gene matches. Supplemented by reference TRBV5-4 and TRBJ1-1, the full variable domain reads ETGVTQSPTHLIKTRGQQVTLRCSSQSGHNTVSWYQQALGQGPQFIFQYYREEENGRGNFPPRFSGLQFPNYSSELNVNALELDDSALYLCASFTTGSYTEAFFGQGTRLTVV.

The genes are TRBV29-1 and TRBJ2-7; TRBD1 matches at 7 bases. The trim removed 6 bases at V and 5 bases at J, leaving 4 bases unmatched. CDR3 length equals 11 residues. Germline V gene data show CDR1 as SQVTM and CDR2 as ANQGSEA. The CDR3 is CSVSTGDEQYF. The CDR3 DNA reads as TGCAGCGTCTCCACAGGGGACGAGCAGTACTTC.

The chain recombines TRBV11-3 with TRBJ2-5, with D unresolved. The CDR3 is 16 residues long. V gave up 1 base and J gave up 1 base, with 13 bases separating them. The germline V gene has CDR1 SGHNT and CDR2 YENEEA. The DNA for the CDR3 is TGTGCCAGCAGCTTAGTACGTCCACTGCTCCAAGAGACCCAGTACTTC. Translating gives CASSLVRPLLQETQYF.

The V gene is TRBV2, the J gene TRBJ1-2; no reliable D call. Trimming left V 6 bases short and J 6 bases short, with 14 bases between. This CDR3 has 13 residues. CDR1 is SNHLY, CDR2 FYNNEI, per germline. The CDR3 nucleotides read TGTGCCAGCAGCCAGGCACGGTCTGATGGCTACACCTTC. Amino acids: CASSQARSDGYTF.

This clone was seen only once. The chain uses TRBV5-1 and TRBJ2-7; 7 nucleotides align to TRBD1. The germline gives CDR1 SGHRS, CDR2 YFSETQ. The CDR3 consists of 15 residues. Trimming cost V 2 bases and J 4 bases; bases outside gene matches: 9. CDR3 sequence: CASSLTGTVVYEQYF. The CDR3 DNA reads as TGCGCCAGCAGCTTAACCGGGACAGTCGTTTACGAGCAGTACTTC.